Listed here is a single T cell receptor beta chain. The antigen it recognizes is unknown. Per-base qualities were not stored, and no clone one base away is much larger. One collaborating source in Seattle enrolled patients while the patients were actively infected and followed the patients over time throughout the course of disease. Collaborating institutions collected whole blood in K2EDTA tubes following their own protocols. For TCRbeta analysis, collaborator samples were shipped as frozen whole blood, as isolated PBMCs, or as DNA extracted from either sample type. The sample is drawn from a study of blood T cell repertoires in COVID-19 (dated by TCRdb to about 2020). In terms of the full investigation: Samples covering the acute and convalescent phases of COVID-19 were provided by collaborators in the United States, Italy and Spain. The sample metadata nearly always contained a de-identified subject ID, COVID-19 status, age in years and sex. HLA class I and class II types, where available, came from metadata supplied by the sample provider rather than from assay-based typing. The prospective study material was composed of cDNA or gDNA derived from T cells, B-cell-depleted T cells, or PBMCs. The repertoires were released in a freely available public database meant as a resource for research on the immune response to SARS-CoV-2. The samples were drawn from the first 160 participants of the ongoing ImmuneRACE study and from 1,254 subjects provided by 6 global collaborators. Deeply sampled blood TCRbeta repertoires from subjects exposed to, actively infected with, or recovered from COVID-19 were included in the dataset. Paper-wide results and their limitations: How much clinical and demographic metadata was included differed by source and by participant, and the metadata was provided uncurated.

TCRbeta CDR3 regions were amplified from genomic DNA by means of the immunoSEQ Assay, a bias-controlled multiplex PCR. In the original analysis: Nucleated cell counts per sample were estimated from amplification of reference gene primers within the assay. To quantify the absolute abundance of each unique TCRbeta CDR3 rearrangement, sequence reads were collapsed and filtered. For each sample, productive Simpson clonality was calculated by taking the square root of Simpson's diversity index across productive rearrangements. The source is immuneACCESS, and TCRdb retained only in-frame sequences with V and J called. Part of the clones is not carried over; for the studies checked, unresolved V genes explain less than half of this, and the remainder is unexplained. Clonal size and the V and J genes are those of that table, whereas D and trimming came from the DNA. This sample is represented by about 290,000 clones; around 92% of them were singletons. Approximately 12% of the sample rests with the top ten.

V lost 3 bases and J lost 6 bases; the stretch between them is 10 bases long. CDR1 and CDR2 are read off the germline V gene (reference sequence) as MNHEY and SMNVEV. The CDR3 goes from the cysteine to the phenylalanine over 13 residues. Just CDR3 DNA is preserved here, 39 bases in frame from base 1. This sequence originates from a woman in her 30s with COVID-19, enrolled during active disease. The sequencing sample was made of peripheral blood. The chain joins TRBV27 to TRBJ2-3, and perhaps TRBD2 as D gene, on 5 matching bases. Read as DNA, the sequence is TGTGCCAGCAGTTTCGAGAGAGGGGATACGCAGTATTTT. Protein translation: CASSFERGDTQYF.